This TCR beta chain was found in a study of shared clonotypes between healthy human individuals. Study summary: Every donor yielded three CD4 naive, three CD4 memory, two CD8 naive and one CD8 memory plate. Study-level findings and limits: Despite large depth, sorted-subset datasets appeared incompletely sequenced. Relative to their counterparts shared across all four donors, non-shared clonotypes exhibited diminished generation probabilities.

The repertoire was sequenced with immunoSEQ multiplex PCR; TCRdb's copy has only in-frame clones and lacks some. The table has about 1.5 million clones, around 97% seen once. The study drew all its donors from Caucasian adults living in Nashville, Tennessee. From germline, CDR1 is SGHNT and CDR2 YYREEE (reference sequence). Losses at the gene ends were 3 bases for V and 5 bases for J; bases not matched to a gene: 13. CDR3 length equals 16 residues. Notes on this clone: Its antigen is unknown.

The chain carries TRBV5-4 and TRBJ2-5; 7 bases are a match to TRBD1. The TCR originated in a young man in good health. Material: naive CD4+ T cells sorted from blood. Subset meaning: CD45RA+ positively selected. CDR3 DNA: TGTGCCAGCAGCTCCCTACGACAGGGATCCTGGGAGACCCAGTACTTC. It codes for CASSSLRQGSWETQYF.